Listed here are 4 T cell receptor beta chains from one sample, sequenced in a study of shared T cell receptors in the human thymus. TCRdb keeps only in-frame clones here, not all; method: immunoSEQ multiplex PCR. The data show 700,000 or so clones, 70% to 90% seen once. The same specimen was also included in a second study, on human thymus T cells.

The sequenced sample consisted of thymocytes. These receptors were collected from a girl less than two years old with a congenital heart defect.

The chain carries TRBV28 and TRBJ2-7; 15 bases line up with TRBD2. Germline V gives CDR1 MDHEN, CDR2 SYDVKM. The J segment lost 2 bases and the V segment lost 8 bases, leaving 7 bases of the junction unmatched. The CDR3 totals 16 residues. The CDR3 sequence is CASSRGTSGGTYEQYF. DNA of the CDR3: TGTGCCAGCTCCCGGGGGACTAGCGGGGGGACCTACGAGCAGTACTTC.

The CDR3 nucleotides are TGTGCCAGCAGCGCGGGACTTTCCACTGAAGCTTTCTTT. Protein product: CASSAGLSTEAFF. The V gene is TRBV9, the J gene TRBJ1-1, with D possibly being TRBD1 (5 bases). This CDR3 spans 13 amino acids. The V gene's germline CDR1 is SGDLS and CDR2 YYNGEE. Deletions cut 3 bases from V and 4 bases from J, with 10 bases between.

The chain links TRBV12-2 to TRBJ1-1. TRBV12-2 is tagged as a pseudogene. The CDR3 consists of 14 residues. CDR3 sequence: CASRLGGKDTEAFF. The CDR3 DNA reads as TGTGCAAGTCGCTTAGGCGGGAAAGACACTGAAGCTTTCTTT.

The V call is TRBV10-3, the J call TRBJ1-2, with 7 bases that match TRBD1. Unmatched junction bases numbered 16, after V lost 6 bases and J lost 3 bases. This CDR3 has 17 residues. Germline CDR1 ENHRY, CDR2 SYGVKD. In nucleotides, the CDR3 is TGTGCCATCAGCGGGGCTCTTCGGACAGGCAAGGACTATGGCTACACCTTC. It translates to CAISGALRTGKDYGYTF.